The 12 T cell receptor beta chains below all came from one sample that was sequenced in a study of Ad26.COV2.S vaccination and SARS-CoV-2 variants. Clones were read by immunoSEQ multiplex PCR, and TCRdb kept only the in-frame ones, dropping some. This sample has about 460,000 clones, with roughly 87% found just once. Treatment: roughly 19 received Ad26.COV2.S at low or high dose, single or two shots; about five received placebo; per-sample allocation not given. Samples were taken on day 63 after the first vaccine or placebo injection. Sequencing was performed on peripheral blood, taken in a trial of Ad26.COV2.S vaccine versus placebo. The origin of the receptors is a person between 18 and 65 years old who received the Ad26.COV2.S COVID-19 vaccine or a placebo.

The rearrangement uses TRBV6-5 and TRBJ1-1; no reliable D call. This CDR3 is 14 amino acids long. Germline lookup yields CDR1 MNHEY and CDR2 SVGAGI. Trimming pared 2 bases from V and 1 base from J, leaving 8 bases between. CDR3 nucleotide sequence: TGTGCCAGCAGTTACGCGGACTCGAACACTGAAGCTTTCTTT. This sequence encodes CASSYADSNTEAFF.

The chain employs TRBV6-5 and TRBJ1-5; possible D gene TRBD1, 6 bases. This CDR3 has 14 residues. CDR1 and CDR2 from the germline V gene are MNHEY and SVGAGI. With 6 bases removed from V and 7 bases from J, the gap between germline ends came to 16 bases. The CDR3 here is CASRRTGRGQPQHF. As DNA, the CDR3 is TGTGCCAGCAGACGAACAGGGCGAGGGCAGCCCCAGCATTTT.

This chain joins TRBV3-1 (or the pseudogene TRBV3-2) and TRBJ2-1; 7 bases align to TRBD1. Per the germline V gene, CDR1 is LGHDT and CDR2 is YNNKEL (reference sequence). The CDR3 loop spans 16 amino acids. J lost 7 bases, V lost 5 bases, and 14 bases had no gene match. The chain's CDR3 is CASSARQGKNGNEQFF. CDR3 nucleotide sequence: TGTGCCAGCAGCGCTCGACAGGGAAAAAACGGAAATGAGCAGTTCTTC.

The rearrangement uses TRBV7-9 and TRBJ1-1; D not certain. The CDR3 totals 14 residues. Trimming cost V 5 bases and J 1 base, with 11 bases left between them. Germline assignment: CDR1 SEHNR and CDR2 FQNEAQ (reference sequence). CDR3 nucleotides: TGTGCCAGCAGCGCTTCGCCTAAGAACACTGAAGCTTTCTTT. Protein product: CASSASPKNTEAFF.

V and J are TRBV7-9 and TRBJ2-6, with no clear D. The V end lost 7 bases, the J end lost 0 bases, and 10 bases lay between the germline ends. Germline CDR1 reads SEHNR; CDR2 reads FQNEAQ (reference sequence). This CDR3 spans 15 amino acids. The CDR3 bases are TGTGCCAGCACCTCCAGGACCTCTGGGGCCAACGTCCTGACTTTC. This translates into CASTSRTSGANVLTF. Using reference TRBV7-9 and TRBJ2-6 for the parts outside the CDR3, the full variable domain is DTGVSQNPRHKITKRGQNVTFRCDPISEHNRLYWYRQTLGQGPEFLTYFQNEAQLEKSRLLSDRFSAERPKGSFSTLEIQRTEQGDSAMYLCASTSRTSGANVLTFGAGSRLTVL.

The chain recombines TRBV18 with TRBJ2-3; tentatively, D is TRBD1 (6 bases). The CDR3 runs to 14 residues. Germline V CDR1 and CDR2: KGHSH, LQKENI. The V end lost 8 bases, the J end lost 6 bases, and 18 bases lay between the germline ends. DNA for the CDR3: TGTGCCAGCCAAACGAGCCAGGGGAAGGATACGCAGTATTTT. Translating it yields CASQTSQGKDTQYF.

The V gene is TRBV5-5, the J gene TRBJ2-7; 7 bases line up with TRBD1. J gave up 6 bases and V 4 bases, and 10 bases lay outside the gene matches. Germline V gene sequence: CDR1 SGHKS, CDR2 YYEKEE (reference sequence). CDR3 length: 14 amino acids. The CDR3 is CASSPGDSAGEQYF. The CDR3 nucleotides are TGTGCCAGCAGCCCCGGGGACAGCGCCGGCGAGCAGTACTTC.

The CDR3 nucleotides read TGTGCCAGCAGCTTAGACTATACTAGCGTGTCCTACGAGCAGTACTTC. Its translation is CASSLDYTSVSYEQYF. The chain couples TRBV11-2 to TRBJ2-7, with 7 bases matching TRBD2. This CDR3 spans 16 amino acids. Germline values: CDR1 SGHAT, CDR2 FQNNGV. After removal of 0 bases from V and 1 base from J, the junction contained 6 bases not matched to a gene. Variable domain in full (rest from reference TRBV11-2 and TRBJ2-7): EAGVAQSPRYKIIEKRQSVAFWCNPISGHATLYWYQQILGQGPKLLIQFQNNGVVDDSQLPKDRFSAERLKGVDSTLKIQPAKLEDSAVYLCASSLDYTSVSYEQYFGPGTRLTVT.

V and J are TRBV28 and TRBJ2-1; D remains ambiguous. Per germline, CDR1 MDHEN and CDR2 SYDVKM. The ends were cut back, 2 bases at V and 5 bases at J, with 7 bases in the middle. This CDR3 has 13 amino acids. CDR3 in DNA: TGTGCCAGCAGTTTAGACGGACACAATGAGCAGTTCTTC. The encoded protein is CASSLDGHNEQFF.

The V and J genes are TRBV2 and TRBJ2-1; 11 bases match TRBD2. V shed 3 bases and J 4 bases; nucleotides not matched to a gene: 8. CDR1 is SNHLY, CDR2 FYNNEI, per germline. The CDR3 spans 17 residues. The CDR3, as DNA: TGTGCCAGCAGTGACTTGCTAGCGGGGGGATCTTACAATGAGCAGTTCTTC. Its protein is CASSDLLAGGSYNEQFF.

The chain couples TRBV2 to TRBJ2-5; D is undetermined. The germline V gene encodes CDR1 SNHLY and CDR2 FYNNEI. V lost 6 bases to trimming and J lost 4 bases, with 9 bases between them. CDR3 size: 12 residues. The CDR3 region is CASRGPGETQYF. CDR3 DNA sequence: TGTGCCAGCAGAGGGCCGGGAGAGACCCAGTACTTC.

The CDR3 DNA sequence: TGTGCCAGCAGCGGGACAGGTACCTACAATGAGCAGTTCTTC. It yields the protein CASSGTGTYNEQFF. V is TRBV27 and J is TRBJ2-1, with 8 bases fitting TRBD1. The V and J ends lost 6 bases and 2 bases, in that order; junction bases with no gene match: 3. The CDR3 runs to 14 residues. Germline lookup yields CDR1 MNHEY and CDR2 SMNVEV (reference sequence).